This TCR beta chain was documented in a study of blood T cell repertoires in COVID-19. CDR1 MDHEN and CDR2 SYDVKM come from the germline V gene. The CDR3 sequence runs 13 residues, both termini included. One Seattle source followed patients from active infection through their disease course. Points on this clone: This CDR3 is missing its conserved last phenylalanine or tryptophan, likely due to a read error. Because the CDR3's place on the DNA is in doubt, the DNA is left out and the CDR3 is given as listed by TCRdb.

Sequencing was performed with immunoSEQ multiplex PCR; in TCRdb, only in-frame clones are kept and a portion is missing. The table includes about 220,000 clones, about 81% detected once. The TCR was taken from a woman in her seventies with COVID-19, enrolled during active disease. V gene TRBV28 combines with J gene TRBJ1-1; the table's D call of TRBD1 was not tested on the DNA. Sample: peripheral blood. Here the CDR3 reads CASSFFGGGQVIV.